The 20 T cell receptor beta chains below were found in one sample sequenced in a study of blood T cell repertoires in COVID-19. Profiled with immunoSEQ multiplex PCR; TCRdb holds only in-frame clones, not every one. The sample holds 25,000 to 40,000 clones, more than 70% seen once. The sequenced sample was peripheral blood. Receptor source: a human donor with active COVID-19. The donor label of this sample is uncertain.

J is TRBJ1-1 and V is TRBV27; 7 bases line up with TRBD1. Trimming at V came to 5 bases and at J to 8 bases, leaving 8 bases not matched to a gene. Looked up from germline, CDR1 is MNHEY and CDR2 is SMNVEV (reference sequence). The CDR3 is 13 residues long. CDR3 in amino acids: CASSTGTATEAFF. The CDR3 nucleotides read TGTGCCAGCAGTACCGGGACAGCTACCGAAGCTTTCTTT.

The V and J genes are TRBV6-6 and TRBJ1-2; 8 bases line up with TRBD1. The CDR3 spans 15 residues. CDR1 is MNHNY, CDR2 SVGAGI, per germline (reference sequence). Trimming at V came to 5 bases and at J to 1 base, leaving 6 bases not matched to a gene. The CDR3 nucleotides are TGTGCCAGCAGTCCTAGGACAGGGCGTAACTATGGCTACACCTTC. It codes for CASSPRTGRNYGYTF.

The V and J genes are TRBV14 and TRBJ2-1, with 9 nucleotides matching TRBD2. This CDR3 spans 14 amino acids. With 0 bases clipped from V and 15 bases from J, the junction kept 9 bases outside the gene matches. The germline gives CDR1 SGHDN, CDR2 FVKESK. The CDR3 spells CASSQETSSGGLFF. CDR3 coding DNA: TGTGCCAGCAGCCAAGAGACTTCCAGCGGGGGGCTGTTCTTC.

A note on this clone: This CDR3 is also generated by other DNA sequences in the sample. This chain links TRBV3-1 (or the pseudogene TRBV3-2) with TRBJ2-5, with 14 bases identical to TRBD2. V was pared by 4 bases and J by 2 bases, with 3 bases of the junction left unmatched. This CDR3 has 16 amino acids. CDR1 is LGHDT, CDR2 YNNKEL, per germline (reference sequence). The CDR3 is CASSPGLAGGQETQYF. The CDR3 bases are TGTGCCAGCAGCCCCGGACTAGCGGGGGGTCAAGAGACCCAGTACTTC.

The chain recombines TRBV6-5 with TRBJ1-3; D ambiguous. This CDR3 has 16 residues. The germline gives CDR1 MNHEY, CDR2 SVGAGI. Trimming removed 2 bases at V and 0 bases at J, with 11 bases between. CDR3 sequence: CASSYQVSTSGNTIYF. CDR3 bases: TGTGCCAGCAGTTACCAGGTCTCAACCTCTGGAAACACCATATATTTT.

This rearrangement joins TRBV2 to TRBJ1-4; 7 bases map to TRBD1. Germline V lookup: CDR1 SNHLY, CDR2 FYNNEI. The CDR3 is 15 residues long. V lost 5 bases, J lost 7 bases, and 10 bases stayed unmatched. CDR3 bases: TGTGCCAGCAGTCTTCGACAGGGCCGCGGTGAAAAACTGTTTTTT. Its translation is CASSLRQGRGEKLFF.

The chain employs TRBV10-3 and TRBJ2-3, with a possible D match to TRBD1 (5 bases). This CDR3 contains 13 residues. Trimming left V 9 bases short and J 0 bases short, with 10 bases between. The germline V gene has CDR1 ENHRY and CDR2 SYGVKD. The CDR3 coding sequence is TGTGCCATAAAGGGGCCCAGCACAGATACGCAGTATTTT. Its protein product is CAIKGPSTDTQYF.

The V and J genes are TRBV7-9 and TRBJ1-2; D is possibly TRBD1 (6 bases). Trimming pared 1 base from V and 4 bases from J, leaving 16 bases between. The CDR3 contains 16 residues. Germline-derived CDR1 and CDR2 are SEHNR and FQNEAQ (reference sequence). The CDR3 loop reads CASSLVGTRNRYGYTF. As DNA, the CDR3 is TGTGCCAGCAGCTTAGTAGGGACACGGAACCGCTATGGCTACACCTTC.

The chain uses TRBV9 and TRBJ2-5; D is possibly TRBD2 (5 bases). V lost 0 bases, J lost 2 bases, and 20 bases lay in between. The CDR3 consists of 18 residues. Germline V gives CDR1 SGDLS, CDR2 YYNGEE. The CDR3 DNA sequence: TGTGCCAGCAGCGTAGGCCTTAGAATCCCCTCGGGGCAAGAGACCCAGTACTTC. Translating it yields CASSVGLRIPSGQETQYF.

J is TRBJ2-3 and V is TRBV10-3; D might be TRBD2 (5 bases). The germline gives CDR1 ENHRY, CDR2 SYGVKD. The CDR3 is made up of 14 amino acids. Deletions cut 6 bases from V and 0 bases from J, with 10 bases between. The DNA of the CDR3 is TGTGCCATCAGACGTGAGCGGAGCACAGATACGCAGTATTTT. Its translation is CAIRRERSTDTQYF.

This rearrangement joins TRBV15 to TRBJ2-7; no definite D call. CDR3 size: 14 residues. V shed 1 base and J shed 1 base, with 8 bases lying between them. Germline CDR1 reads LNHNV; CDR2 reads YYDKDF (reference sequence). The CDR3 loop reads CATSRAGQSYEQYF. In DNA, the CDR3 is TGTGCCACCAGCAGAGCTGGGCAATCCTACGAGCAGTACTTC.

The genes are TRBV6-4 and TRBJ2-7; TRBD1 matches at 10 bases. Trimming removed 8 bases from V and 0 bases from J; junction bases left unmatched: 13. The CDR3 runs to 17 residues. Germline loops: CDR1 MRHNA, CDR2 SNTAGT. CDR3 region: CASSNRRGQGRSYEQYF. Here the CDR3 DNA reads TGTGCCAGCTCAAACCGGCGGGGACAGGGGCGCTCCTACGAGCAGTACTTC.

The V and J genes are TRBV27 and TRBJ2-3, with 7 bases fitting TRBD1. Per germline, CDR1 MNHEY and CDR2 SMNVEV (reference sequence). V dropped 4 bases and J dropped 5; count of bases not matched to a gene: 12. The CDR3 runs 16 residues. In DNA form, the CDR3 reads TGTGCCAGCAGTTCCCAGGGGACAGTCCTCCGAGATACGCAGTATTTT. Amino acid sequence: CASSSQGTVLRDTQYF.

This chain's CDR3 is CASSTGQGQPQHF. The CDR3 coding sequence is TGTGCCAGCAGCACCGGACAGGGCCAGCCCCAGCATTTT. The rearrangement links TRBV6-6 to TRBJ1-5, with 8 bases fitting TRBD1. V lost 6 bases, J lost 7 bases, and 5 bases stayed unmatched. CDR3 size: 13 residues. The germline V gene has CDR1 MNHNY and CDR2 SVGAGI (reference sequence).

This clone was observed a single time. The identical CDR3 is also encoded by other nucleotide sequences in the sample. The chain recombines TRBV3-1 (or the pseudogene TRBV3-2) with TRBJ2-5; 15 positions match TRBD2. The length of the CDR3 is 16 residues. Germline assignment: CDR1 LGHDT and CDR2 YNNKEL (reference sequence). The junction had 1 base not matched to a gene; V was cut back by 4 bases and J by 1 base. This CDR3 reads CASSPGLAGGQETQYF. CDR3 DNA sequence: TGTGCCAGCAGCCCGGGACTAGCGGGGGGCCAAGAGACCCAGTACTTC.

The rearrangement uses TRBV2 and TRBJ2-7; D not certain. The CDR3 extends over 13 amino acids. Germline CDR1 and CDR2: SNHLY and FYNNEI. Between the trimmed V and J ends, which lost 7 bases and 1 base, there was a span of 11 bases. CDR3 nucleotide sequence: TGTGCCAGCACCCGCCCCGGGTCCTACGAGCAGTACTTC. Residues: CASTRPGSYEQYF. Full variable domain (outside the CDR3, taken from reference TRBV2 and TRBJ2-7): EPEVTQTPSHQVTQMGQEVILRCVPISNHLYFYWYRQILGQKVEFLVSFYNNEISEKSEIFDDQFSVERPDGSNFTLKIRSTKLEDSAMYFCASTRPGSYEQYFGPGTRLTVT.

The V and J genes are TRBV6-5 and TRBJ1-2, with 7 bases that match TRBD1. Trimming took 6 bases from V and 4 from J; bases not matched to a gene: 11. The CDR3 has 15 residues. CDR1 MNHEY and CDR2 SVGAGI come from the germline V gene. The CDR3, as DNA: TGTGCCAGCAGGTCACCGGGACAGACTTCCTATGGCTACACCTTC. The encoded protein is CASRSPGQTSYGYTF.

This clone was seen a few times. The V gene is TRBV29-1, the J gene TRBJ1-2, with a weak D call TRBD1 (6 bases). Germline CDR1 is SQVTM and CDR2 is ANQGSEA. CDR3 length: 11 residues. The V end was cut by 0 bases, the J end by 13 bases, with 12 bases between. CDR3 protein: CSVEDSLQGTF. Written as DNA, the CDR3 is TGCAGCGTTGAAGATTCGTTACAGGGCACCTTC. Looking up the rest from reference TRBV29-1 and TRBJ1-2 gives the full variable domain: SAVISQKPSRDICQRGTSLTIQCQVDSQVTMMFWYRQQPGQSLTLIATANQGSEATYESGFVIDKFPISRPNLTFSTLTVSNMSPEDSSIYLCSVEDSLQGTFGSGTRLTVV.

V is TRBV5-1 and J is TRBJ2-3, with D possibly being TRBD1 (6 bases). Germline V gene data show CDR1 as SGHRS and CDR2 as YFSETQ. Trimming pared 0 bases from V and 7 bases from J, leaving 15 bases between. This CDR3 spans 15 amino acids. The CDR3 region has the DNA TGCGCCAGCAGCTTGGTGTTTCAGGGGCGGAATACGCAGTATTTT. Amino acid sequence: CASSLVFQGRNTQYF. Combining the CDR3 with reference TRBV5-1 and TRBJ2-3 gives the whole variable domain KAGVTQTPRYLIKTRGQQVTLSCSPISGHRSVSWYQQTPGQGLQFLFEYFSETQRNKGNFPGRFSGRQFSNSRSEMNVSTLELGDSALYLCASSLVFQGRNTQYFGPGTRLTVL.

V is TRBV6-2 or TRBV6-3 and J is TRBJ1-6; D is undetermined. This CDR3 is 17 amino acids long. Germline lookup yields CDR1 MNHEY and CDR2 SVGEGT. Deletions cut 2 bases from V and 9 bases from J, with 20 bases between. CDR3 residues: CASSYGGVGRPSSPLHF. The CDR3 DNA is TGTGCCAGCAGTTACGGCGGGGTAGGACGGCCGTCTTCACCCCTCCACTTT.